These T cell receptor beta chains were read from a single sample in a study of shared clonotypes between healthy human individuals. Clones were read by immunoSEQ multiplex PCR, and TCRdb kept only the in-frame ones, dropping some. The table has roughly 770,000 clones, around 96% seen once. The source material was naive CD8+ T cells sorted from blood. The receptors stem from a man in his thirties or forties in good health. CDR3s include the opening cysteine and the closing phenylalanine or tryptophan. The D gene is left open where the match is weak. For some rows the clone size is stated as once, few or many, or as a class when expanded; others skip it.

J: TRBJ2-5
D: TRBD2
V: TRBV2
size: NA
CDR3: CASSTGLAGVETQYF
DNA: TGTGCCAGCAGTACAGGACTAGCGGGAGTTGAGACCCAGTACTTC

J: TRBJ2-1
D: TRBD2
V: TRBV5-1
size: NA
CDR3: CASSPRDYAGGNEQFF
DNA: TGCGCCAGCAGCCCCCGGGACTATGCGGGAGGCAATGAGCAGTTCTTC

J: TRBJ1-1
D: TRBD1
V: TRBV2
size: NA
CDR3: CASKDRVGVSRTEAFF
DNA: TGTGCCAGCAAGGACAGGGTAGGGGTAAGTCGGACTGAAGCTTTCTTT

J: TRBJ1-5
D: NA
V: TRBV5-5
size: NA
CDR3: CASSWPGGPQPQHF
DNA: TGTGCCAGCAGCTGGCCGGGGGGTCCTCAGCCCCAGCATTTT

J: TRBJ2-3
D: TRBD1
V: TRBV30
size: NA
CDR3: CAWSHGTGYTDTQYF
DNA: TGTGCCTGGAGCCACGGGACAGGGTACACAGATACGCAGTATTTT

J: TRBJ2-1
D: NA
V: TRBV5-1
size: NA
CDR3: CASASSYNEQFF
DNA: TGCGCCAGCGCTAGCTCCTACAATGAGCAGTTCTTC

J: TRBJ1-1
D: NA
V: TRBV28
size: NA
CDR3: CASSSMTDQNTEAFF
DNA: TGTGCCAGCAGTTCCATGACAGACCAGAACACTGAAGCTTTCTTT

J: TRBJ2-7
D: NA
V: TRBV4-2
size: NA
CDR3: CASSRAGVTYEQYF
DNA: TGTGCCAGCAGCCGCGCTGGGGTAACTTACGAGCAGTACTTC

J: TRBJ1-2
D: NA
V: TRBV7-8
size: NA
CDR3: CASSLLGRADYGYTF
DNA: TGTGCCAGCAGCTTATTAGGCAGGGCTGACTATGGCTACACCTTC

J: TRBJ2-7
D: TRBD1
V: TRBV29-1
size: NA
CDR3: CSVGHRGLSYEQYF
DNA: TGCAGCGTTGGGCACAGGGGGCTCTCCTACGAGCAGTACTTC

J: TRBJ2-3
D: NA
V: TRBV13
size: NA
CDR3: CASSIPTDTQYF
DNA: TGTGCCAGCAGCATTCCCACAGATACGCAGTATTTT

J: TRBJ2-7
D: TRBD2
V: TRBV27
size: NA
CDR3: CASRLAGGMDEQYF
DNA: TGTGCCAGCAGACTAGCGGGAGGGATGGACGAGCAGTACTTC

J: TRBJ2-7
D: TRBD2
V: TRBV28
size: NA
CDR3: CASTRFGTSGMQQYF
DNA: TGTGCCAGCACCCGATTCGGGACTAGCGGGATGCAGCAGTACTTC

J: TRBJ2-5
D: NA
V: TRBV7-9
size: NA
CDR3: CASSFPSQETQYF
DNA: TGTGCCAGCAGCTTTCCCTCCCAAGAGACCCAGTACTTC

J: TRBJ2-1
D: TRBD1
V: TRBV11-2
size: NA
CDR3: CASSLARDRAGYEQFF
DNA: TGTGCCAGCAGCTTAGCCCGGGACAGGGCGGGCTATGAGCAGTTCTTC

J: TRBJ2-7
D: NA
V: TRBV18
size: NA
CDR3: CASSPLGRYEQYF
DNA: TGTGCCAGCTCACCCCTAGGAAGGTACGAGCAGTACTTC

J: TRBJ2-7
D: NA
V: TRBV5-1
size: NA
CDR3: CASSFLGVETPHEQYF
DNA: TGCGCCAGCAGCTTCCTCGGGGTTGAGACTCCCCACGAGCAGTACTTC

J: TRBJ2-3
D: NA
V: TRBV29-1
size: NA
CDR3: CSVEGDTQYF
DNA: TGCAGCGTTGAGGGGGATACGCAGTATTTT

J: TRBJ2-5
D: NA
V: TRBV9
size: NA
CDR3: CASSDWGETQYF
DNA: TGTGCCAGCAGCGACTGGGGCGAGACCCAGTACTTC

J: TRBJ2-3
D: TRBD2
V: TRBV10-1
size: NA
CDR3: CASSLGLARTTDTQYF
DNA: TGCGCCAGCAGCCTTGGACTAGCTAGAACCACAGATACGCAGTATTTT

J: TRBJ1-1
D: NA
V: TRBV6-5
size: NA
CDR3: CASSLLGANTEAFF
DNA: TGTGCCAGCAGTCTCCTGGGAGCTAACACTGAAGCTTTCTTT

J: TRBJ2-3
D: NA
V: TRBV7-3
size: NA
CDR3: CASSFHGSSTDTQYF
DNA: TGTGCCAGCAGCTTTCACGGTTCTAGCACAGATACGCAGTATTTT

J: TRBJ1-2
D: NA
V: TRBV7-8
size: NA
CDR3: CASSFPGAGGYTF
DNA: TGTGCCAGCAGCTTCCCAGGGGCCGGGGGCTACACCTTC

J: TRBJ2-1
D: TRBD2
V: TRBV29-1
size: NA
CDR3: CSVGPDGTSGSDEQFF
DNA: TGCAGCGTTGGGCCCGATGGGACTAGCGGGTCAGATGAGCAGTTCTTC

J: TRBJ1-5
D: NA
V: TRBV27
size: NA
CDR3: CASSVGPPGNQPQHF
DNA: TGTGCCAGCAGCGTCGGGCCGCCGGGTAATCAGCCCCAGCATTTT

J: TRBJ2-7
D: TRBD2
V: TRBV27
size: NA
CDR3: CASSLRPSGRAAYEQYF
DNA: TGTGCCAGCAGTTTACGGCCTAGCGGGAGGGCAGCCTACGAGCAGTACTTC

J: TRBJ2-1
D: NA
V: TRBV6-1
size: NA
CDR3: CASSPEFSSYNEQFF
DNA: TGTGCCAGCAGCCCCGAGTTTAGCTCATACAATGAGCAGTTCTTC

J: TRBJ2-7
D: NA
V: TRBV12-2
size: NA
CDR3: CASRCRDCTPYEQYF
DNA: TGTGCAAGTCGCTGCCGGGACTGTACCCCCTACGAGCAGTACTTC

J: TRBJ2-7
D: NA
V: TRBV28
size: NA
CDR3: CASSFAGLTYEQYF
DNA: TGTGCCAGCAGTTTTGCGGGGCTTACCTACGAGCAGTACTTC

J: TRBJ2-3
D: NA
V: TRBV28
size: NA
CDR3: CASSLSEGGTDTQYF
DNA: TGTGCCAGCAGTTTATCAGAAGGAGGCACAGATACGCAGTATTTT

J: TRBJ2-1
D: NA
V: TRBV7-9
size: NA
CDR3: CASSSTGDGLYNEQFF
DNA: TGTGCCAGCAGCTCAACAGGAGATGGGCTTTACAATGAGCAGTTCTTC

J: TRBJ2-1
D: NA
V: TRBV13
size: NA
CDR3: CASSLGRGASYNEQFF
DNA: TGTGCCAGCAGCTTAGGCCGCGGGGCGTCGTACAATGAGCAGTTCTTC

J: TRBJ1-4
D: TRBD1
V: TRBV27
size: NA
CDR3: CASSSGTGHEKLFF
DNA: TGTGCCAGCAGTTCCGGGACAGGCCATGAAAAACTGTTTTTT

J: TRBJ1-2
D: NA
V: TRBV6-1
size: once
CDR3: CASHTNYGYTF
DNA: TGTGCCAGCCATACTAACTATGGCTACACCTTC

J: TRBJ1-2
D: NA
V: TRBV9
size: NA
CDR3: CASSDTGGYTF
DNA: TGTGCCAGCAGCGATACAGGCGGCTACACCTTC

J: TRBJ2-1
D: NA
V: TRBV7-9
size: NA
CDR3: CASSRSFGEWLTDEQFF
DNA: TGTGCCAGCAGCCGGAGCTTTGGGGAGTGGTTAACGGATGAGCAGTTCTTC

J: TRBJ2-7
D: TRBD1
V: TRBV27
size: NA
CDR3: CASSFGQGTYEQYF
DNA: TGTGCCAGCAGTTTCGGACAGGGCACCTACGAGCAGTACTTC

J: TRBJ2-1
D: NA
V: TRBV30
size: NA
CDR3: CAWTSERRGPNEQFF
DNA: TGTGCCTGGACTAGCGAAAGGAGGGGGCCCAATGAGCAGTTCTTC

J: TRBJ2-7
D: NA
V: TRBV27
size: NA
CDR3: CASMSQNYEQYF
DNA: TGTGCCAGCATGTCACAGAACTACGAGCAGTACTTC

J: TRBJ2-2
D: NA
V: TRBV6-5
size: NA
CDR3: CASSWGKVPNTGELFF
DNA: TGTGCCAGCAGTTGGGGAAAGGTTCCGAACACCGGGGAGCTGTTTTTT

J: TRBJ2-2
D: NA
V: TRBV11-3
size: NA
CDR3: CASSLERENGELFF
DNA: TGTGCCAGCAGCCTGGAGAGGGAGAACGGGGAGCTGTTTTTT

J: TRBJ2-7
D: TRBD1
V: TRBV11-3
size: NA
CDR3: CASSFRQGATYEQYF
DNA: TGTGCCAGCAGCTTTCGACAGGGGGCCACCTACGAGCAGTACTTC

J: TRBJ1-5
D: NA
V: TRBV27
size: NA
CDR3: CASRTSRQPQHF
DNA: TGTGCCAGCAGGACGTCTCGGCAGCCCCAGCATTTT

J: TRBJ2-7
D: NA
V: TRBV7-9
size: NA
CDR3: CASSERVYEQYF
DNA: TGTGCCAGCAGCGAAAGGGTCTACGAGCAGTACTTC

J: TRBJ1-5
D: TRBD1
V: TRBV28
size: once
CDR3: CASSLRQGRRISNQPQHF
DNA: TGTGCCAGCAGTTTACGACAGGGGCGCCGGATTAGCAATCAGCCCCAGCATTTT

J: TRBJ2-1
D: NA
V: TRBV27
size: NA
CDR3: CASSSLQGSDNEQFF
DNA: TGTGCCAGCAGTTCATTACAGGGATCGGACAATGAGCAGTTCTTC

J: TRBJ2-3
D: NA
V: TRBV4-1
size: NA
CDR3: CASSPGTNTDTQYF
DNA: TGCGCCAGCAGCCCAGGTACTAACACAGATACGCAGTATTTT

J: TRBJ2-1
D: TRBD2
V: TRBV14
size: NA
CDR3: CASSPGLAGGYWDEQFF
DNA: TGTGCCAGCAGCCCGGGACTAGCGGGAGGATATTGGGATGAGCAGTTCTTC